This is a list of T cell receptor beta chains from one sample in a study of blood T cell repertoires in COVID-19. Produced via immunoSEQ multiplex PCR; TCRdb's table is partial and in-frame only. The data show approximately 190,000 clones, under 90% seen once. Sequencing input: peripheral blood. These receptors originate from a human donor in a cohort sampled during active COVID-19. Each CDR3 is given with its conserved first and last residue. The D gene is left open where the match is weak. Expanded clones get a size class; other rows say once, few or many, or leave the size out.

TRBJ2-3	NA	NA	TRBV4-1	TGCGCCAGCAGCCCGACGGGACTTTTAAGCACAGATACGCAGTATTTT	CASSPTGLLSTDTQYF
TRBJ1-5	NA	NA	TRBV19	TGTGCCAGCGCCTGGGGAGCCCCTCAGCCCCAGCATTTT	CASAWGAPQPQHF
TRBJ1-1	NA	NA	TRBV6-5	TGTGCCAGCAGTTACGCAACGGGGGGCACTGAAGCTTTCTTT	CASSYATGGTEAFF
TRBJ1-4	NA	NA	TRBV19	TGTGCCAGTAGTATAACGAGGGCCTCTAATGAAAAACTGTTTTTT	CASSITRASNEKLFF
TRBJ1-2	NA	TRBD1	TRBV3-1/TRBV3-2	TGTGCCAGCAGCCCGGACAGGGGAATCTATGGCTACACCTTC	CASSPDRGIYGYTF
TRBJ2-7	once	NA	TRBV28	TGTGCCAGCAGTTTATCCCCCCCAGGGTCGAGACACGAGCAGTACTTC	CASSLSPPGSRHEQYF
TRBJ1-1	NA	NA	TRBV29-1	TGCAGCGTTGCAGACCCGTCGAACACTGAAGCTTTCTTT	CSVADPSNTEAFF
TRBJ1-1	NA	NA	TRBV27	TGTGCCAGCAGTTCGGGGGGGCGGCTTGAAGCTTTCTTT	CASSSGGRLEAFF
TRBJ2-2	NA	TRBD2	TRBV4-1	TGCGCCAGCAGCCAAGAGGCGGTTCGGCGGGAGGGTTCCGGGGAGCTGTTTTTT	CASSQEAVRREGSGELFF
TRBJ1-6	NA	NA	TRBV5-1	TGCGCCAGCAGCCAGAATGCCCAGGACTACTCCTCCTATAATTCACCCCTCCACTTT	CASSQNAQDYSSYNSPLHF
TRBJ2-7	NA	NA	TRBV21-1	TGTGCCAGCACCCGACTAGCGGGACCCGCCTACGAGCAGTACTTC	CASTRLAGPAYEQYF
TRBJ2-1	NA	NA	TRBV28	TGTGCCAGCGGTAGGAGCTCCTACAATGAGCAGTTCTTC	CASGRSSYNEQFF
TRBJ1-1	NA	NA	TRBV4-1	TGCGCCAGCAGCCAAGGTGGCCCACGCACTGAAGCTTTCTTT	CASSQGGPRTEAFF
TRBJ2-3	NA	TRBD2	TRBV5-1	TGCGCCAGCAGCTTCCAAGGGACTAAAAGCACAGATACGCAGTATTTT	CASSFQGTKSTDTQYF
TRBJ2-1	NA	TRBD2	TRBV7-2	TGTGCCAGCAGCAGCCCCCCGTTCGCGGGAGGGGAGAAATACAATGAGCAGTTCTTC	CASSSPPFAGGEKYNEQFF
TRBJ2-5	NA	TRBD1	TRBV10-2	TGCGCCAGCGGAGCGACAGGGGGCCTAGAGACCCAGTACTTC	CASGATGGLETQYF
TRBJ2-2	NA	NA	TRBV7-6	TGTGCCAGCAGCTTTTTTGGCGGGGAAAACACCGGGGAGCTGTTTTTT	CASSFFGGENTGELFF
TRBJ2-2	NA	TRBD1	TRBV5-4	TGTGCCAGTCACAGACAGGGGCGCCCCGGGGAGCTGTTTTTT	CASHRQGRPGELFF
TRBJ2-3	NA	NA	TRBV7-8	TGTGCCAGCAGCTTATTGACAGGCCGGAGCACAGATACGCAGTATTTT	CASSLLTGRSTDTQYF
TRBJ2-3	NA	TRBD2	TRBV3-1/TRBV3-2	TGTGCCAGCAGCCAAGCGGGAGGGCCGACAGATACGCAGTATTTT	CASSQAGGPTDTQYF
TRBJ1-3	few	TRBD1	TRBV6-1	TGTGCCAGCAGTGACCGCGGGGACAGAAACGGAAACACCATATATTTT	CASSDRGDRNGNTIYF
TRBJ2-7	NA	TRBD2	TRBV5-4	TGTGCCAGCAGCTCGGGACTAGCGGGAGGGTCCGCCTCCTACGAGCAGTACTTC	CASSSGLAGGSASYEQYF
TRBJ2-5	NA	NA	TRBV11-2	TGTGCCAGCAGCTTAGGGACATATCAAGAGACCCAGTACTTC	CASSLGTYQETQYF
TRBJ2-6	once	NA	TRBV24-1	TGTGCCACCAGTGGGGCCGACTCTGGGGCCAACGTCCTGACTTTC	CATSGADSGANVLTF
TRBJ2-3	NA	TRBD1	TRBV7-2	TGTGCCAGCAGCTTAAGACAGGGATTCACAGATACGCAGTATTTT	CASSLRQGFTDTQYF
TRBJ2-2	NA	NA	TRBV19	TGTGCCAGTAAAGGAGGGCGGAACACCGGGGAGCTGTTTTTT	CASKGGRNTGELFF
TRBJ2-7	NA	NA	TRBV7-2	TGTGCCAGCAGCTTAGTCCCTCGTAGCGAGCAGTACTTC	CASSLVPRSEQYF
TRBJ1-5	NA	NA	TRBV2	TGTGCCAGCAGCATAACACCAGGGGAACAGCCCCAGCATTTT	CASSITPGEQPQHF
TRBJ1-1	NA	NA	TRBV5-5	TGTGCCAGCGGGGCACGGGTACTCGACACTGAAGCTTTCTTT	CASGARVLDTEAFF
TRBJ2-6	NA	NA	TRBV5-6	TGTGCCAGCAGCTTGGGGGTGACGGGCTCTGGGGCCAACGTCCTGACTTTC	CASSLGVTGSGANVLTF
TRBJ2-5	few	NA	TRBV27	TGTGCCAGCAGTTTGCGGGGTGGCGAGACCCAGTACTTC	CASSLRGGETQYF
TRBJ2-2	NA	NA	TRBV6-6	TGTGCCATAGGGAGAGCCGGGGAGCTGTTTTTT	CAIGRAGELFF
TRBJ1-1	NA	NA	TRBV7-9	TGTGCCAGCATCCTTGACGGGGGACCCCGTGAAGCTTTCTTT	CASILDGGPREAFF
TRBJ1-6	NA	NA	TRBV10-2	TGCGCCAGCAGTGACCAGGGCCCCTATAATTCACCCCTCCACTTT	CASSDQGPYNSPLHF
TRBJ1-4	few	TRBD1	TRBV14	TGTGCCAGCAGCCAAGAACAGGGGCGTGAAAAACTGTTTTTT	CASSQEQGREKLFF
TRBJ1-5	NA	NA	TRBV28	TGTGCCAGCAGTTTCCAGGCCCAGCCCCAGCATTTT	CASSFQAQPQHF
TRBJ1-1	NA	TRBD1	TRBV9	TGTGCCAGCAGCCGGTCGGGACAGAAAGCTTTCTTT	CASSRSGQKAFF
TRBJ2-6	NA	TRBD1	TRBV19	TGTGCCAGTAGTCCCCTGGGACAGGGAATTTCTGGGGCCAACGTCCTGACTTTC	CASSPLGQGISGANVLTF
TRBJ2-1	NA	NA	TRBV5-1	TGCGCCAGCAGCTTTCAGGGGATTGAGCAGTTCTTC	CASSFQGIEQFF
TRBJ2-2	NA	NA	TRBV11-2	TGTGCCAGCAGCTCCCCGATGACCAGATCGACACGTACCGGGGAGCTGTTTTTT	CASSSPMTRSTRTGELFF
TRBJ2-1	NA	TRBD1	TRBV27	TGTGCCAGCAGTCGGACAGGGATTGTTTACAATGAGCAGTTCTTC	CASSRTGIVYNEQFF
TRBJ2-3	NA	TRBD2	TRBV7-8	TGTGCCAGCAGCTTAGAGAGTAGCGGGGTGACAGATACGCAGTATTTT	CASSLESSGVTDTQYF
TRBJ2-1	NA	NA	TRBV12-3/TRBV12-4	TGTGCCAGCAGCCCTGACAGTAACAATGAGCAGTTCTTC	CASSPDSNNEQFF
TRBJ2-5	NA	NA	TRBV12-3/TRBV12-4	TGTGCCAGCAGCGAGGAGGAGACCCAGTACTTC	CASSEEETQYF
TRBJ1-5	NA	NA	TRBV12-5	TGTGCTAGTGGTTTGGCGCCGAAGGCGGGGGGCAATCAGCCCCAGCATTTT	CASGLAPKAGGNQPQHF
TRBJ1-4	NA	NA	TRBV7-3	TGTGCCAGCAGCCCCTCCGGGGGAACTAATGAAAAACTGTTTTTT	CASSPSGGTNEKLFF
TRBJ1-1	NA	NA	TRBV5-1	TGCGCCAGCAGCTTGGTCGGGGGTTTTAATACTGAAGCTTTCTTT	CASSLVGGFNTEAFF